Below are 26 T cell receptor beta chains sequenced from a single sample in a study of Tregs in tolerant kidney transplant recipients. TCRdb's table, derived via immunoSEQ multiplex PCR, lists solely in-frame clones and lacks some. Among some 250,000 clones listed, around 81% were seen once. Sequencing was carried out using CD4+ T cells from blood. The receptors stem from a human donor in good health.

V and J are TRBV7-2 and TRBJ2-3; the D gene is possibly TRBD2 (6 bases). In germline, CDR1 is SGHTA, CDR2 FQGNSA. V dropped 2 bases and J dropped 5 bases, with 17 bases sitting between them. The CDR3 sequence is 16 residues long. CDR3 in DNA: TGTGCCAGCAGCTTATCCGGGACTGGGGTAGGAGATACGCAGTATTTT. Translation: CASSLSGTGVGDTQYF.

The chain combines TRBV11-2 with TRBJ2-3, with D possibly matching TRBD2 (5 bases). This CDR3 region has 19 residues. Germline V CDR1 and CDR2: SGHAT, FQNNGV. Trimming took 3 bases from V and 6 from J, leaving 28 bases between them. The chain's CDR3 is CASSFASMYSYRALDTQYF. The CDR3 region has the DNA TGTGCCAGCAGCTTTGCTAGCATGTATAGTTATAGGGCCTTGGATACGCAGTATTTT.

This sequence joins TRBV7-2 and TRBJ2-3; D gene uncertain. The CDR3 has 14 residues. Between the trimmed V and J ends, which lost 4 bases and 4 bases, there was a span of 12 bases. Looked up from germline, CDR1 is SGHTA and CDR2 is FQGNSA. The CDR3 here is CASSWSYTADTQYF. CDR3 in DNA: TGTGCCAGCAGCTGGAGCTACACGGCAGATACGCAGTATTTT.

The V gene is TRBV5-4, the J gene TRBJ2-3; TRBD2 matches at 10 bases. V shed 2 bases and J 4 bases; nucleotides not matched to a gene: 7. The V gene's germline CDR1 is SGHNT and CDR2 YYREEE (reference sequence). The CDR3 consists of 16 residues. The CDR3 spells CASSFYSGRAPDTQYF. The CDR3 DNA reads TGTGCCAGCAGCTTCTACAGCGGGAGGGCCCCAGATACGCAGTATTTT. The full variable domain, its missing parts supplied by reference TRBV5-4 and TRBJ2-3, is ETGVTQSPTHLIKTRGQQVTLRCSSQSGHNTVSWYQQALGQGPQFIFQYYREEENGRGNFPPRFSGLQFPNYSSELNVNALELDDSALYLCASSFYSGRAPDTQYFGPGTRLTVL.

This clone has just one count. This chain uses TRBV9 with TRBJ2-4, with 8 bases lining up with TRBD1. The CDR3 has 16 residues. Per germline, CDR1 SGDLS and CDR2 YYNGEE. Trimming removed 0 bases from V and 6 bases from J; junction bases left unmatched: 8. CDR3: CASSVVSRQGPNIQYF. The CDR3, as DNA: TGTGCCAGCAGCGTAGTCTCCCGACAGGGGCCAAACATTCAGTACTTC.

The CDR3 sequence is CASSIFQEGEQFF. CDR3 DNA: TGTGCCAGTAGTATTTTTCAGGAGGGGGAGCAGTTCTTC. V gene TRBV19 combines with J gene TRBJ2-1, with a tentative D call TRBD2 (6 bases). The V gene's germline CDR1 is LNHDA and CDR2 SQIVND (reference sequence). V lost 3 bases and J lost 10, with 13 bases in between. The CDR3 contains 13 residues. The full variable domain, completed using reference TRBV19 and TRBJ2-1, is DGGITQSPKYLFRKEGQNVTLSCEQNLNHDAMYWYRQDPGQGLRLIYYSQIVNDFQKGDIAEGYSVSREKKESFPLTVTSAQKNPTAFYLCASSIFQEGEQFFGPGTRLTVL.

This chain uses TRBV5-1 with TRBJ2-5; D unresolved. The J call may not be correct, given that the DNA end is closer to TRBJ2-7. Germline CDR1 SGHRS, CDR2 YFSETQ. The length of the CDR3 is 14 residues. The chain's CDR3 is CASSLARVVGEQYF. The DNA for the CDR3 is TGCGCCAGCAGCTTGGCCCGTGTGGTGGGCGAGCAGTACTTC.

The chain employs TRBV29-1 and TRBJ1-2, with a tentative D call TRBD1 (5 bases). Trimming took 2 bases from V and 4 from J, leaving 17 bases between them. In germline, CDR1 is SQVTM, CDR2 ANQGSEA. CDR3 length: 15 amino acids. CDR3 protein: CSVEWSGTAGYGYTF. In DNA, the CDR3 is TGCAGCGTTGAATGGTCAGGGACCGCTGGCTATGGCTACACCTTC.

The chain is built from TRBV7-9 and TRBJ2-7, with D uncertain. The germline gives CDR1 SEHNR, CDR2 FQNEAQ (reference sequence). V was clipped by 1 base and J by 2 bases, with 6 bases between them. This CDR3 contains 13 residues. The CDR3 nucleotides are TGTGCCAGCAGCTTAGACGGAACCTACGAGCAGTACTTC. It is translated as CASSLDGTYEQYF.

J is TRBJ1-5 and V is TRBV9; D is perhaps TRBD1 (6 bases). Trimming stripped 0 bases from V and 7 bases from J, with 11 bases between. The CDR3 extends over 14 amino acids. Germline CDR1 and CDR2: SGDLS and YYNGEE. Here the CDR3 reads CASSVGSGEQPQHF. CDR3 coding DNA: TGTGCCAGCAGCGTAGGTTCAGGGGAACAGCCCCAGCATTTT.

This chain's CDR3 is CASSSQANYGYTF. The CDR3 DNA sequence: TGCGCCAGCAGCTCCCAGGCTAACTATGGCTACACCTTC. The V and J genes are TRBV5-1 and TRBJ1-2; D not certain. The CDR3 is made up of 13 amino acids. Trimming left V 3 bases short and J 0 bases short, with 6 bases between. Per germline, CDR1 SGHRS and CDR2 YFSETQ.

The rearrangement links TRBV2 to TRBJ2-7; D remains ambiguous. The CDR3 loop spans 14 amino acids. Deletions cut 3 bases from V and 5 bases from J, with 14 bases between. Germline values: CDR1 SNHLY, CDR2 FYNNEI. The CDR3: CASSDERFFHEQYF. The CDR3 nucleotides read TGTGCCAGCAGTGATGAGAGATTCTTCCACGAGCAGTACTTC.

The chain joins TRBV6-1 to TRBJ2-3; TRBD1 matches 9 bases. The CDR3 loop spans 16 amino acids. V shed 3 bases and J 3 bases; nucleotides not matched to a gene: 7. Germline CDR1 is MNHNS and CDR2 is SASEGT. The CDR3 nucleotides read TGTGCCAGCAGTGATGGGACAGGGTTTTGGACAGATACGCAGTATTTT. This translates into CASSDGTGFWTDTQYF.

The V and J genes are TRBV5-6 and TRBJ1-6, with D possibly TRBD1 on 5 matching bases. Germline CDR1 reads SGHDT; CDR2 reads YYEEEE. Trimming removed 0 bases from V and 7 bases from J, with 8 bases in between. The CDR3 contains 14 residues. CDR3 residues: CASSLDRTNSPLHF. In DNA, the CDR3 is TGTGCCAGCAGCTTGGACAGGACCAATTCACCCCTCCACTTT.

The chain couples TRBV21-1 to TRBJ1-2. TRBV21-1 represents a pseudogene. The CDR3 loop spans 17 amino acids. In DNA, the CDR3 is TGTGCCAGCAGCAAAGGGACAGGGCCCCATCGGGGGGGTGGCTACACCTTC. Its protein product is CASSKGTGPHRGGGYTF.

The chain recombines TRBV19 with TRBJ1-1; D might be TRBD1 (5 bases). V was pared by 6 bases and J by 11 bases, with 22 bases between. The CDR3 is made up of 14 amino acids. Per germline, CDR1 LNHDA and CDR2 SQIVND (reference sequence). The CDR3 reads CASSPRPSQGRAFF. CDR3 in DNA: TGTGCCAGTAGCCCCCGCCCCAGCCAGGGAAGGGCTTTCTTT.

J is TRBJ1-3 and V is TRBV11-2; D remains ambiguous. Deletions cut 5 bases from V and 1 base from J, with 9 bases between. In germline, CDR1 is SGHAT, CDR2 FQNNGV. This CDR3 is built from 14 residues. The CDR3 coding sequence is TGTGCCAGCAGCACAAGATCATCTGGAAACACCATATATTTT. Translated, it gives CASSTRSSGNTIYF.

The chain recombines TRBV5-1 with TRBJ1-4, with 7 bases aligning to TRBD1. Germline CDR1 SGHRS, CDR2 YFSETQ. The junction had 19 bases not matched to a gene; V was cut back by 3 bases and J by 5 bases. The CDR3 is 19 amino acids. CDR3 loop: CASSSAYRGRTEGNEKLFF. For the CDR3, the DNA is TGCGCCAGCAGCTCCGCCTACAGGGGTCGAACCGAAGGGAATGAAAAACTGTTTTTT. Drawing the rest from reference TRBV5-1 and TRBJ1-4, the complete variable domain is KAGVTQTPRYLIKTRGQQVTLSCSPISGHRSVSWYQQTPGQGLQFLFEYFSETQRNKGNFPGRFSGRQFSNSRSEMNVSTLELGDSALYLCASSSAYRGRTEGNEKLFFGSGTQLSVL.

The chain has TRBV19 and TRBJ1-3, with TRBD1 identical over 7 bases. The CDR3 is 14 amino acids. J gave up 4 bases and V 6 bases, and 6 bases lay outside the gene matches. Germline loops: CDR1 LNHDA, CDR2 SQIVND (reference sequence). The CDR3 nucleotides read TGTGCCAGTAGAGGAACAGGGGTCGGAAACACCATATATTTT. It is translated as CASRGTGVGNTIYF.

This clone was seen a handful of times. The V call is TRBV5-1, the J call TRBJ2-5, with a possible D match to TRBD2 (5 bases). The CDR3 spans 18 residues. Germline V gene sequence: CDR1 SGHRS, CDR2 YFSETQ. V gave up 3 bases and J gave up 5 bases, with 26 bases separating them. CDR3: CASSYYPGPSISEETQYF. Here the CDR3 DNA reads TGCGCCAGCAGCTACTACCCCGGACCTAGCATCTCCGAGGAGACCCAGTACTTC.

Remarks on this clone: Other DNA sequences within the sample encode an identical CDR3. This chain uses TRBV30 with TRBJ2-7; a weak D match, TRBD2 (6 bases). Deletions cut 4 bases from V and 1 base from J, with 8 bases between. The CDR3 covers 12 residues. The germline gives CDR1 GTSNPN, CDR2 SVGIG (reference sequence). The CDR3 protein is CAWTDYSYEQYF. The CDR3, as DNA: TGTGCCTGGACGGACTATTCCTACGAGCAGTACTTC.

V is TRBV10-1 and J is TRBJ2-1; 11 nucleotides line up with TRBD2. This CDR3 is 17 amino acids long. V shed 6 bases, J shed 4 bases, and the junction held 11 bases outside the gene matches. Germline V CDR1 and CDR2: WNHNN, SYGVQD (reference sequence). CDR3: CASSFTRLAGSYNEQFF. The CDR3 DNA is TGCGCCAGCAGCTTCACTAGACTAGCGGGATCATACAATGAGCAGTTCTTC.

V and J are TRBV7-9 and TRBJ2-3, with TRBD1 matching over 7 bases. The CDR3 loop spans 11 amino acids. Germline V CDR1 and CDR2: SEHNR, FQNEAQ (reference sequence). V was pared by 10 bases and J by 3 bases, with 1 base of the junction left unmatched. CDR3 region: CATRGTDTQYF. The CDR3, as DNA: TGTGCCACCAGGGGGACAGATACGCAGTATTTT. The variable domain in full, completed from reference TRBV7-9 and TRBJ2-3, reads DTGVSQNPRHKITKRGQNVTFRCDPISEHNRLYWYRQTLGQGPEFLTYFQNEAQLEKSRLLSDRFSAERPKGSFSTLEIQRTEQGDSAMYLCATRGTDTQYFGPGTRLTVL.

This chain connects TRBV14 to TRBJ1-2, with D hard to call. Germline values: CDR1 SGHDN, CDR2 FVKESK. This CDR3 region has 13 residues. Trimming left V 0 bases short and J 3 bases short, with 5 bases between. The CDR3 here is CASSQEQYYGYTF. As DNA, the CDR3 is TGTGCCAGCAGCCAAGAACAGTACTATGGCTACACCTTC.

This chain joins TRBV7-2 and TRBJ2-3, with D possibly TRBD2 on 6 matching bases. V shed 5 bases and J shed 6 bases, with 21 bases lying between them. The germline CDR1 and CDR2 sequences are SGHTA and FQGNSA. CDR3 length: 16 residues. The CDR3 DNA reads as TGTGCCAGCAGCATATGGGACTTAGATTCCATGGATACGCAGTATTTT. Translated, it gives CASSIWDLDSMDTQYF.

V is TRBV9 and J is TRBJ2-3; TRBD1 matches at 8 bases. J gave up 4 bases and V 0 bases, and 4 bases lay outside the gene matches. The germline gives CDR1 SGDLS, CDR2 YYNGEE. The CDR3 consists of 15 residues. The DNA for the CDR3 is TGTGCCAGCAGCGTAGCGACAGGGGACCCAGATACGCAGTATTTT. Translation gives CASSVATGDPDTQYF.